A single sample gave rise to the 13 T cell receptor beta chains below, sequenced in a study of metastatic and nonmetastatic thyroid tumors (dated by TCRdb to the early 2020s). No patient had received any treatment before thyroid surgery. The library was made by PCR. Sequencer: Illumina HiSeq 4000. The public reads were quality trimmed at Q25 with fastp and then assembled into clones with MiXCR by TCRdb, keeping productive beta chains. This sample lists around 31,000 clones; less than 30% were detected once. Approximately 30% of the sample is in the top ten clones. Sequenced input: blood. The receptor set was obtained from a female donor with papillary thyroid cancer or a benign thyroid nodule (not recorded which). Some clones in this sample may be carry-over from other donors' samples.

This chain links TRBV30 with TRBJ2-7; TRBD2 aligns across 10 bases. The ends lost 2 bases at V and 5 bases at J; junction bases unmatched: 3. The length of the CDR3 is 13 residues. The germline gives CDR1 GTSNPN, CDR2 SVGIG (reference sequence). In DNA form, the CDR3 reads TGTGCCTGGAGTATAGGGACTAGCGACGAGCAGTACTTC. It yields the protein CAWSIGTSDEQYF.

This clone was seen a single time. The gene calls are TRBV30 and TRBJ1-3; D not certain. CDR1 is GTSNPN, CDR2 SVGIG, per germline (reference sequence). This CDR3 contains 16 residues. Trimming left V 3 bases short and J 1 base short, with 16 bases between. CDR3 DNA: TGTGCCTGGAGGGTCTTAGAGGGAGGATCTGGAAACACCATATATTTT. Amino acid sequence: CAWRVLEGGSGNTIYF.

V usage is TRBV19 and J usage is TRBJ2-7; TRBD1 matches at 9 bases. Per the germline V gene, CDR1 is LNHDA and CDR2 is SQIVND (reference sequence). The ends lost 5 bases at V and 7 bases at J; junction bases unmatched: 12. CDR3 size: 15 residues. The CDR3 is CASSPDRGDLREQYF. The CDR3 DNA is TGTGCCAGTAGTCCCGACAGGGGGGACCTTAGGGAGCAGTACTTC.

V gene TRBV4-1 combines with J gene TRBJ1-4; weak D call: TRBD1 (5 bases). Germline V gives CDR1 MGHRA, CDR2 YSYEKL. V lost 1 base to trimming and J lost 7 bases, with 10 bases between them. The CDR3 loop spans 14 amino acids. The CDR3 DNA sequence: TGCGCCAGCAGCCAAGGACAGCTGGGTGAAAAACTGTTTTTT. Its translation is CASSQGQLGEKLFF.

This clone counts as medium-sized. The V gene is TRBV27, the J gene TRBJ2-7, with 7 bases aligning to TRBD1. With V trimmed by 6 bases and J by 4 bases, 6 bases remained unmatched. Germline assignment: CDR1 MNHEY and CDR2 SMNVEV (reference sequence). The CDR3 has 13 residues. CDR3 bases: TGTGCCAGCAGCCGAGGGACAGCTTACGAGCAGTACTTC. This codes for CASSRGTAYEQYF.

The gene calls are TRBV6-1 and TRBJ2-7, with TRBD2 identical over 9 bases. V trimming: 2 bases; J trimming: 0 bases; junction bases outside the gene matches: 8. Germline lookup yields CDR1 MNHNS and CDR2 SASEGT. The CDR3 extends over 17 amino acids. CDR3 sequence: CASSELLAGPSSYEQYF. CDR3 nucleotide sequence: TGTGCCAGCAGTGAACTTCTAGCGGGGCCAAGCTCCTACGAGCAGTACTTC.

The rearrangement uses TRBV11-3 and TRBJ2-5; a weak D match, TRBD1 (5 bases). V lost 4 bases, J lost 5 bases, and 17 bases lay in between. CDR1 SGHNT and CDR2 YENEEA come from the germline V gene. The CDR3 contains 15 residues. The CDR3 bases are TGTGCCAGCAGCTCGATTAGGGGTGACCGGGAGACCCAGTACTTC. Encoded protein: CASSSIRGDRETQYF.

This chain connects TRBV7-8 to TRBJ2-3, with D unresolved. This CDR3 comprises 12 residues. Germline V gene sequence: CDR1 SGHVS, CDR2 FQNEAQ. The ends were cut back, 7 bases at V and 4 bases at J, with 9 bases in the middle. In nucleotides, the CDR3 is TGTGCCAGCAAGAATCGGGCAGATACGCAGTATTTT. Translating gives CASKNRADTQYF.

At least ten counts were recorded for this clone. The rearrangement uses TRBV6-2 or TRBV6-3 and TRBJ1-1; 7 bases are a match to TRBD1. The CDR3 runs to 13 residues. J was trimmed by 3 bases and V by 7 bases; bases with no gene match: 5. Germline CDR1 is MNHEY and CDR2 is SVGEGT. The CDR3 reads CASTRDSYTEAFF. As DNA, the CDR3 is TGTGCCAGCACAAGGGACAGCTACACTGAAGCTTTCTTT.

Many counts were recorded for this clone. The chain joins TRBV28 to TRBJ1-1; D is uncertain. Trimming took off 7 bases at V and 0 bases at J, with 12 bases between the two ends. The CDR3 runs 14 residues. Per germline, CDR1 MDHEN and CDR2 SYDVKM. The CDR3 DNA follows: TGTGCCAGCATCAACAGCGACATGAACACTGAAGCTTTCTTT. Translation: CASINSDMNTEAFF.

A note on this clone: At one of its ends the junction is not consistent with the germline gene, which may arise from a read error. In the same sample, other DNA sequences code for this CDR3. The chain combines TRBV28 with TRBJ2-3; 9 nucleotides line up with TRBD1. The germline CDR1 and CDR2 sequences are MDHEN and SYDVKM. There are 16 residues in the CDR3. The CDR3 DNA sequence: TGTGCTAGCAGTTCTACCGGGACAGGGCGCACAGATACGCAGTATTTT. Translated: CASSSTGTGRTDTQYF.

The V gene is TRBV7-9, the J gene TRBJ2-5; D may be TRBD1 (6 bases). Germline values: CDR1 SEHNR, CDR2 FQNEAQ (reference sequence). Trimming removed 1 base at V and 5 bases at J, with 11 bases between. This CDR3 is 14 amino acids long. The DNA of the CDR3 is TGTGCCAGCAGCTTAGATCATGGGGGCGAGACCCAGTACTTC. It specifies CASSLDHGGETQYF.

The table lists this clone with many counts. This chain links TRBV18 with TRBJ2-2; D is uncertain. Germline V gene sequence: CDR1 KGHSH, CDR2 LQKENI. V was cut by 2 bases and J by 4 bases, with 8 bases left in between. CDR3 length: 14 residues. The CDR3 loop is CASSPLESTGELFF. CDR3 nucleotide sequence: TGTGCCAGCTCACCATTGGAGTCCACCGGGGAGCTGTTTTTT.